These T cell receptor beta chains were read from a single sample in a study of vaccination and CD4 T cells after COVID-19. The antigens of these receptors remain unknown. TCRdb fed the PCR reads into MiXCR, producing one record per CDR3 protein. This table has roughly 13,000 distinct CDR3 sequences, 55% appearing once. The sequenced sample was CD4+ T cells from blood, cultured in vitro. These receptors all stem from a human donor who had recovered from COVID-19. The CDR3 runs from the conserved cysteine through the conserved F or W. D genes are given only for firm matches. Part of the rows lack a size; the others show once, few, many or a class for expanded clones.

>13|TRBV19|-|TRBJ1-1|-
TGTGCCAGTAGTTTCCAGGGTCCCACTGAAGCTTTCTTT
CASSFQGPTEAFF
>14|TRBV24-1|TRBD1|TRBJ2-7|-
TGTGCCACCAGACGGGACAGACTCTCCTACGAGCAGTACTTC
CATRRDRLSYEQYF
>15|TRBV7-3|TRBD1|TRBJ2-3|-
TGTGCCAGCAGCCGGGGGACAGGGGGGACAGATACGCAGTATTTT
CASSRGTGGTDTQYF
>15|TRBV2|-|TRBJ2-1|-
TGTGCCAGCCTCTCGGACGCTAGCTCCTACAATGAGCAGTTCTTC
CASLSDASSYNEQFF
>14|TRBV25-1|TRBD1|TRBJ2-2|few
TGTGCCAGCAGTGAAAACAGGGGATCCGGGGAGCTGTTTTTT
CASSENRGSGELFF
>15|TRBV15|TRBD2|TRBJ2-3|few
TGTGCCACCAGCAGTCTTTCTAGCGGGACAGATACGCAGTATTTT
CATSSLSSGTDTQYF
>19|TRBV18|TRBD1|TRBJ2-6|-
TGTGCCAGCTCAGCCCGGGACAGGGAATTCCTGGCTGGGGCCAACGTCCTGACTTTC
CASSARDREFLAGANVLTF
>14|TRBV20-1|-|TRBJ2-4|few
TGCAGTGCCCGGCAGCCGGGGTTGGTGGACATTCAGTACTTC
CSARQPGLVDIQYF
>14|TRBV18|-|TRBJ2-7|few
TGTGCCAGCGGATTGCAGGGGAGAACCTACGAGCAGTACTTC
CASGLQGRTYEQYF
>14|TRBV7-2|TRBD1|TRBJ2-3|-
TGTGCCAGCAGCTTAGTACAGGGGGTAGATACGCAGTATTTT
CASSLVQGVDTQYF
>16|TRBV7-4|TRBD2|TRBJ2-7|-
TGCGCCAGCAGCCGCGAGAGTCGGACTAGTGGTTACGAGCAGTACTTC
CASSRESRTSGYEQYF
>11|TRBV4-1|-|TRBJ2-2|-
TGCGCCAGCAGGTTGGACGGGGAGCTGTTTTTT
CASRLDGELFF
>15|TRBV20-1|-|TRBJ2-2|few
TGCAGTGCTATGGACAGCCGTTCTTACACCGGGGAGCTGTTTTTT
CSAMDSRSYTGELFF
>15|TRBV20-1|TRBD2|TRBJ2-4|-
TGCAGTGCTAGTACTAGCGGGGGCGACAAAAACATTCAGTACTTC
CSASTSGGDKNIQYF
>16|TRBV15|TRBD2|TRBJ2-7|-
TGTGCCACCAGCAGAGATAGTAGCGGGGGGGCCTACGAGCAGTACTTC
CATSRDSSGGAYEQYF
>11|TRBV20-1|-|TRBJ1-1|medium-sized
TGCAGTGCTAGCCGGGCCACTGAAGCTTTCTTT
CSASRATEAFF
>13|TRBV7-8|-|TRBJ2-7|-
TGTGCCAGCAGGCTCTGGACTACCTACGAGCAGTACTTC
CASRLWTTYEQYF
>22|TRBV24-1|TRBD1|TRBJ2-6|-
TGTGCCACCAGTGAGAGTCCGGGACAGGGAAGATTGAGGTCCTCTGGGGCCAACGTCCTGACTTTC
CATSESPGQGRLRSSGANVLTF
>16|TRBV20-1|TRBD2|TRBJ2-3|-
TGCAGTGCTAGATCCCGGACTAGCGGGAGTCCAGATACGCAGTATTTT
CSARSRTSGSPDTQYF
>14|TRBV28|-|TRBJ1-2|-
TGTGCCAGCAGTCCCGGACCGGGGGCGTATGGCTACACCTTC
CASSPGPGAYGYTF
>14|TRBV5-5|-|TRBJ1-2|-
TGTGCCAGCCGCTGGTCGTCGGGCCCGTATGGCTACACCTTC
CASRWSSGPYGYTF
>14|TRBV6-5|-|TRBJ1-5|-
TGTGCCAGCAGTTATAATTCGGCGGAGGGGCCCCAGCATTTT
CASSYNSAEGPQHF
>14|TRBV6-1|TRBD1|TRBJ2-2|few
TGTGCCAGCGGGGGGACAGGGGTCACCGGGGAGCTGTTTTTT
CASGGTGVTGELFF
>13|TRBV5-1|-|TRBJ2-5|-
TGCGCCAGCAGGATAAGGGTTCAAGAGACCCAGTACTTC
CASRIRVQETQYF
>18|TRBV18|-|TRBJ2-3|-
TGTGCCAGTATGATCCGGGACGGACTACTGGGGGGCACAGATACGCAGTATTTT
CASMIRDGLLGGTDTQYF
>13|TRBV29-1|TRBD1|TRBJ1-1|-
TGCAGCGCAAGACAGGGGCAGAACACTGAAGCTTTCTTT
CSARQGQNTEAFF
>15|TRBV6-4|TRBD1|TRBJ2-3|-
TGTGCCAGCAGTGACGGGACAGGGGGCGCAGATACGCAGTATTTT
CASSDGTGGADTQYF
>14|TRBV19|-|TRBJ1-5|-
TGTGCCAGTAGTATAGTTCCGGGGTCTCAGCCCCAGCATTTT
CASSIVPGSQPQHF
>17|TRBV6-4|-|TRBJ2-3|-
TGTGCCAGCAGTGACTCGTTCGGGGGTGGCGGCACAGATACGCAGTATTTT
CASSDSFGGGGTDTQYF
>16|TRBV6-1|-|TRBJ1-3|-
TGTGCCAGCAGCCGAAGCCCCCGGGGGACGCTGAACACCATATATTTT
CASSRSPRGTLNTIYF
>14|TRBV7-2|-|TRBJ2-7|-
TGTGCCAGCAGCCATAGGGACCTTACCTACGAGCAGTACTTC
CASSHRDLTYEQYF
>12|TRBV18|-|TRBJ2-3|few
TGTGCCAGCTCACCAGGCGATGGCACGCAGTATTTT
CASSPGDGTQYF
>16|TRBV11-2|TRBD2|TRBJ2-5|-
TGTGCCAGCAGCTTAACGTCAGCGGGAAGACTGGAGACCCAGTACTTC
CASSLTSAGRLETQYF
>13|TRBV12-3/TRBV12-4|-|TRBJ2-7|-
TGTGCCAGCAGCCTAAATACAGGGACGGGGCAGTACTTC
CASSLNTGTGQYF
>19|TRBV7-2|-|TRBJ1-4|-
TGTGCCAGCAGCGCTACCTACCCCCCAAGGGGAATAACTAATGAAAAACTGTTTTTT
CASSATYPPRGITNEKLFF
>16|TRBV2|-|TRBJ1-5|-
TGTGCCAGCAGTGTTGAGGGGATGGAGGATAATCAGCCCCAGCATTTT
CASSVEGMEDNQPQHF
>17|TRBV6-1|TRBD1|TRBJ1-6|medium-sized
TGTGCCAGCAGTAGCCCCCCCGGACAGGGGGCTTATTCACCCCTCCACTTT
CASSSPPGQGAYSPLHF
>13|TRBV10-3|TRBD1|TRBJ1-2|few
TGTGCCAGCAGCTTTGACAGGGGGCTTGGCTACACCTTC
CASSFDRGLGYTF
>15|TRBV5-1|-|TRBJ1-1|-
TGCGCCAGCAGCTTGGTCGGGGGTACGAACACTGAAGCTTTCTTT
CASSLVGGTNTEAFF
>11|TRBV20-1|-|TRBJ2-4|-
TGCAGTGCCCAACTCAGTGACATTCAGTACTTC
CSAQLSDIQYF
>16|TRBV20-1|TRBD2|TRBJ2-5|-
TGCAGTGCTAGAGGGGTTCTAGCGGGACTCCAAGAGACCCAGTACTTC
CSARGVLAGLQETQYF
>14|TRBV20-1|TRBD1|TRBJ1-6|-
TGCAGTGCTAGAGTAGGGGGCGATAATTCACCCCTCCACTTT
CSARVGGDNSPLHF
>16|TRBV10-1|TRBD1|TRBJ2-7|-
TGCGCCAGCAGTGAGTACAGGGGGCAAAAAACCTACGAGCAGTACTTC
CASSEYRGQKTYEQYF
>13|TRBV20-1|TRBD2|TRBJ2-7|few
TGCAGTGCCGGACTAGCGGGAGGTTGGGAGCAGTACTTC
CSAGLAGGWEQYF
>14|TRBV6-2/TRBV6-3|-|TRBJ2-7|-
TGTGCCAGCAGCGATACATTAGTCTCCTACGAGCAGTACTTC
CASSDTLVSYEQYF
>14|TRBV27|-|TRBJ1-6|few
TGTGCCAGCTCCTACGACCAAAGGAATTCACCCCTCCACTTT
CASSYDQRNSPLHF
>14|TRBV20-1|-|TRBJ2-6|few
TGCAGTGCTAGTCGCCTCTCTGGGGCCAACGTCCTGACTTTC
CSASRLSGANVLTF
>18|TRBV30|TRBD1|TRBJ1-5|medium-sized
TGTGCCTGGAGTGGGGGAAGTAGGGACAGGGGAACCAATCAGCCCCAGCATTTT
CAWSGGSRDRGTNQPQHF
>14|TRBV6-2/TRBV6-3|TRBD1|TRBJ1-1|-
TGTGCCAGCAGTCGGGACAGGGTCAACACTGAAGCTTTCTTT
CASSRDRVNTEAFF